This note documents a single T cell receptor (beta chain) sequence. No antigen is known for it. TCRB transcripts that were expressed got sequenced, as all of the isolated RNA had been reverse transcribed. Assay: immunoSEQ multiplex PCR; the TCRdb copy retains only in-frame clones and omits some. Of roughly 300,000 clones in the sample, more than 13% are singletons; the top ten hold 0.015% to 0.02%. This specimen belongs to a study of beta chain features in type 1 diabetes. General observations from the study: Patients with Type 1 diabetes showed moderately but significantly shorter TCRB CDR3s in all four CD4+ subsets.

Per donor, one heparinised blood draw averaged approximately 120 mL. This receptor was identified in a man aged 25 to 40 with type 1 diabetes. Sequencing was performed on naive CD4+ T cells from blood.

The CDR3 protein is CASSLGLAGAPYEQYF. The DNA of the CDR3 is TGTGCCAGCAGCTTAGGACTCGCGGGGGCTCCCTACGAGCAGTACTTC. The V gene is TRBV7-9, the J gene TRBJ2-7; D might be TRBD2 (7 bases). Germline CDR1 and CDR2: SEHNR and FQNEAQ (reference sequence). V gave up 1 base and J gave up 2 bases, with 15 bases separating them. The CDR3 extends over 16 amino acids.